These T cell receptor beta chains were read from a single sample in a study of OX40 agonist ivuxolimab in advanced cancers. Assay used: immunoSEQ multiplex PCR; TCRdb lists only in-frame clones, some missing. The sample contains tens of thousands of clones, 86% of which appear only once. The sample here was CD4+ or CD8+ T cells sorted from blood, taken in a trial of the OX40 agonist ivuxolimab. Receptors were obtained from an adult with an advanced solid tumor such as melanoma, head and neck, liver or kidney cancer. Both conserved end residues are part of each CDR3. Each record gives: CDR3 length, V gene, D gene, clone size, J gene, CDR3 DNA, CDR3 protein. D genes are given only for firm matches. A clone size is listed for some rows: how often the clone was seen (once, few, many), or a class if it is expanded.

15	TRBV4-1	TRBD1	.	TRBJ1-1	TGCGCCAGCAGCCAAGAAGGCAGGGGGCCGACTGAAGCTTTCTTT	CASSQEGRGPTEAFF
18	TRBV18	TRBD2	.	TRBJ2-5	TGTGCCAGCTCACCAAGCGGCCTAATCTCGGGGGGCCAAGAGACCCAGTACTTC	CASSPSGLISGGQETQYF
13	TRBV29-1	TRBD1	.	TRBJ2-3	TGCAGCGCCCCGACAGGGCTTTTAGATACGCAGTATTTT	CSAPTGLLDTQYF
14	TRBV10-3	.	.	TRBJ1-1	TGTGCCATCAGTGAGTCCGATATTGGCACTGAAGCTTTCTTT	CAISESDIGTEAFF
16	TRBV7-2	.	.	TRBJ2-3	TGTGCCAGCAGCTTAGCAGGCGGACCAAGGACAGATACGCAGTATTTT	CASSLAGGPRTDTQYF
15	TRBV28	.	.	TRBJ1-5	TGTGCCAGCACCCGTGACAGGATCTCAAATCAGCCCCAGCATTTT	CASTRDRISNQPQHF
14	TRBV27	TRBD2	.	TRBJ2-7	TGTGCCAGCGGATTGAGGGAGGGCTCCTACGAGCAGTACTTC	CASGLREGSYEQYF
13	TRBV12-5	.	.	TRBJ2-1	TGTGCTAGTGGTCAGGGACTCGACAATGAGCAGTTCTTC	CASGQGLDNEQFF
19	TRBV27	TRBD2	.	TRBJ2-7	TGTGCCAGCAGTTTATTGGCTCCAGACACCAGCGGGACTAACTACGAGCAGTACTTC	CASSLLAPDTSGTNYEQYF
15	TRBV10-3	TRBD1	.	TRBJ2-2	TGTGCCATCAGTGGGTTTCAGGGGGACACCGGGGAGCTGTTTTTT	CAISGFQGDTGELFF
16	TRBV7-9	TRBD2	.	TRBJ2-1	TGTGCCAGCAGCTTAGGTCCTAGCGGGCGAACGGGTGAGCAGTTCTTC	CASSLGPSGRTGEQFF
15	TRBV7-9	TRBD2	few	TRBJ2-1	TGTGCCAGCAGCCCGCTCGAGCGGGGAGGGTGGGAGCAGTTCTTC	CASSPLERGGWEQFF
15	TRBV11-3	TRBD2	.	TRBJ2-2	TGTGCCAGCAGCTACTGGCTAGCGGGAGTCGTGGAGCTGTTTTTT	CASSYWLAGVVELFF
16	TRBV5-1	.	.	TRBJ2-3	TGCGCCAGCAGCTTGGGGCGCTGGTTAAGCACAGATACGCAGTATTTT	CASSLGRWLSTDTQYF
14	TRBV7-3	.	.	TRBJ2-7	TGTGCCAGCAGCTTGGGGGCGGGAGCCTACGAGCAGTACTTC	CASSLGAGAYEQYF
12	TRBV25-1	.	medium-sized	TRBJ1-2	TGTGCCAGCAGTGACCTAAGGAATGGCTACACCTTC	CASSDLRNGYTF
13	TRBV10-3	TRBD1	.	TRBJ2-1	TGTGCCACCACCGGGACAGGGGGCAATGAGCAGTTCTTC	CATTGTGGNEQFF
10	TRBV10-2	.	.	TRBJ2-7	TGCGCCACACGACAGTTCGAGCAGTACTTC	CATRQFEQYF
17	TRBV7-8	.	few	TRBJ2-3	TGTGCCAGCAGCTTAGTGTCCACTCACAGGGGCACAGATACGCAGTATTTT	CASSLVSTHRGTDTQYF
12	TRBV27	.	.	TRBJ2-2	TGTGCCAGCAGGCCCCGTGGCGGGGAGCTGTTTTTT	CASRPRGGELFF
14	TRBV6-5	.	.	TRBJ1-2	TGTGCCAGCAGTTTTGGTCAGGGGTGGTACGGCTACACCTTC	CASSFGQGWYGYTF
13	TRBV2	.	.	TRBJ1-1	TGTGCCAGCAGTGAATCCGGGTCTACTGAAGCTTTCTTT	CASSESGSTEAFF
15	TRBV7-2	TRBD2	.	TRBJ2-3	TGTGCCAGCAGCCCAACTAGCGGGAGTGGAGATACGCAGTATTTT	CASSPTSGSGDTQYF
13	TRBV25-1	.	large	TRBJ1-2	TGTGCCAGCAGCCCCGGGACTAACTATGGCTACACCTTC	CASSPGTNYGYTF
14	TRBV5-4	TRBD2	.	TRBJ2-1	TGTGCCAGCAGCTCTAAGCGGGAATGGAATGAGCAGTTCTTC	CASSSKREWNEQFF
16	TRBV5-1	TRBD1	.	TRBJ2-1	TGCGCCAGCAGAATCAGACAACAGGGGAGCTACAATGAGCAGTTCTTC	CASRIRQQGSYNEQFF
15	TRBV6-6	TRBD1	.	TRBJ1-2	TGTGCCAGCAGTTACTTCGGGACAGAGAACTATGGCTACACCTTC	CASSYFGTENYGYTF
14	TRBV6-5	.	.	TRBJ2-3	TGTGCCAGCGGAAGCCGGGAGATCACAGATACGCAGTATTTT	CASGSREITDTQYF
14	TRBV6-5	.	.	TRBJ2-7	TGTGCCAGCAGTTACCCGACTCAGACCTACGAGCAGTACTTC	CASSYPTQTYEQYF
18	TRBV21-1	.	.	TRBJ2-2	TGTGCCAGCAGCCTTAAAAACGACAGGGAAAGGGGGACCGGGGAGCTGTTTTTT	CASSLKNDRERGTGELFF
13	TRBV5-1	.	.	TRBJ2-7	TGCGCCAGCAGCTTCGGCAGGGAGTACGAGCAGTACTTC	CASSFGREYEQYF
12	TRBV6-1	.	few	TRBJ2-7	TGTGCCAGCAGTGAAAGGGGGTTCGAGCAGTACTTC	CASSERGFEQYF
16	TRBV7-6	.	.	TRBJ2-3	TGTGCCAGCAGCTCTTCAGGGGATTCGGGCACAGATACGCAGTATTTT	CASSSSGDSGTDTQYF
14	TRBV7-3	.	.	TRBJ2-3	TGTGCCAGCAGCTTAACAGGGAGGTCAGATACGCAGTATTTT	CASSLTGRSDTQYF
12	TRBV30	.	few	TRBJ1-1	TGTGCCTGGAGCCACTTTAACACTGAAGCTTTCTTT	CAWSHFNTEAFF
16	TRBV25-1	.	.	TRBJ2-2	TGTGCCAGCAGTGCTCTCAGTACGTTGAACACCGGGGAGCTGTTTTTT	CASSALSTLNTGELFF
13	TRBV6-6	.	.	TRBJ2-5	TGTGCCAGCAGTTACTGGGAGCGAGAGACCCAGTACTTC	CASSYWERETQYF
19	TRBV7-9	.	.	TRBJ2-2	TGTGCCAGCAACCATCCTCAGGGCGTCGTTTTAGGGGTGCCCGGGGAGCTGTTTTTT	CASNHPQGVVLGVPGELFF
15	TRBV5-1	.	.	TRBJ2-1	TGCGCCAGCAGCTTTTCTAGCAGACCCTACAATGAGCAGTTCTTC	CASSFSSRPYNEQFF
14	TRBV30	.	.	TRBJ1-1	TGTGCCTGGAGTGTGGTAGGGGTTAACACTGAAGCTTTCTTT	CAWSVVGVNTEAFF
13	TRBV6-1	.	few	TRBJ2-7	TGTGCCAGCACGACCGGAGGCTCCTACGAGCAGTACTTC	CASTTGGSYEQYF
15	TRBV6-5	TRBD1	.	TRBJ1-5	TGTGCCAGCAGTTACTCGAAGACAGGGCGTCAGCCCCAGCATTTT	CASSYSKTGRQPQHF
15	TRBV6-5	TRBD1	few	TRBJ1-5	TGTGCCAGCAGTCCTACAGGGGGTCGGAATCAGCCCCAGCATTTT	CASSPTGGRNQPQHF
16	TRBV10-3	.	.	TRBJ2-1	TGTGCCATCAGTGCCGGGCCACCTAGCTCCTACAATGAGCAGTTCTTC	CAISAGPPSSYNEQFF
14	TRBV6-5	.	.	TRBJ2-7	TGTGCCAGCAGTGAAAATAGCGGACCCTACGAGCAGTACTTC	CASSENSGPYEQYF
13	TRBV7-9	.	.	TRBJ2-1	TGTGCCAGCAGCTCCCCGGCGGGGATTGAGCAGTTCTTC	CASSSPAGIEQFF
15	TRBV6-5	TRBD1	.	TRBJ1-3	TGTGCCAGCAGCCTGGGACAGGGCCCTGGAAACACCATATATTTT	CASSLGQGPGNTIYF
17	TRBV5-1	TRBD2	.	TRBJ2-1	TGCGCCAGCAGCTTTGGAACTAGCGGGAGTAATAACAATGAGCAGTTCTTC	CASSFGTSGSNNNEQFF
15	TRBV7-6	.	.	TRBJ2-3	TGTGCCAGCAGCTTAGGCCGGGAAGGCACAGATACGCAGTATTTT	CASSLGREGTDTQYF
15	TRBV6-6	.	few	TRBJ2-3	TGTGCCAGCAGTTACTTAGGACGGGGCACAGATACGCAGTATTTT	CASSYLGRGTDTQYF
14	TRBV7-9	.	.	TRBJ1-3	TGTGCCAGCAGCTCGGGGGCCTCTGGAAACACCATATATTTT	CASSSGASGNTIYF
17	TRBV14	TRBD2	.	TRBJ2-1	TGTGCCAGCAGCCCCCCGGGGGGAGCGGGAGCCTACAATGAGCAGTTCTTC	CASSPPGGAGAYNEQFF
15	TRBV11-3	.	.	TRBJ1-2	TGTGCCAGCAGCTCGGTACTCGGAAAGACCTATGGCTACACCTTC	CASSSVLGKTYGYTF
16	TRBV13	.	.	TRBJ2-3	TGTGCCAGCAGCTTAGAATTAGGGGCTAGCACAGATACGCAGTATTTT	CASSLELGASTDTQYF
17	TRBV13	.	.	TRBJ2-7	TGTGCCAGCAGCTCGCTATATGCTAGCGAGGACTCCTACGAGCAGTACTTC	CASSSLYASEDSYEQYF
14	TRBV18	TRBD1	once	TRBJ2-2	TGTGCCAGCTCGACAGGGGGGCACACCGGGGAGCTGTTTTTT	CASSTGGHTGELFF
14	TRBV30	.	.	TRBJ2-2	TGTCTCATCTCTAGGACTAACCCTTCCGGGGAGCTGTTTTTT	CLISRTNPSGELFF
18	TRBV30	.	.	TRBJ2-7	TGTGCCTGGAGTCTTAGAAACAGTGTGCTGGGTAAGTCCTGGGCTCAGTACTTC	CAWSLRNSVLGKSWAQYF
12	TRBV30	TRBD2	once	TRBJ2-7	TGTGCCTGGAGTGCTAGCGGTTACGAGCAGTACTTC	CAWSASGYEQYF
14	TRBV5-1	.	.	TRBJ2-3	TGCGCCAGCAGGGTGGGGGCCCGCCGAGATACGCAGTATTTT	CASRVGARRDTQYF